Given below is one T cell receptor beta chain in context. Its antigen is unidentified. Clones were read by immunoSEQ multiplex PCR, and TCRdb kept only the in-frame ones, dropping some. The repertoire includes under 95,000 clones, about nine tenths of them detected once, and about 7% sits in the top ten. The data were obtained in a study of T cell responses to AZD1222 COVID-19 vaccine. Study results and caveats: Two AZD1222 doses significantly raised spike-specific TCR breadth and depth over controls.

The CDR3 contains 14 residues. The V end was cut by 0 bases, the J end by 3 bases, with 6 bases between. Germline V gene lookup returns CDR1 MNHEY and CDR2 SVGAGI. The TCR comes from an adult who received the AZD1222 COVID-19 vaccine. This specimen was peripheral blood, taken 28 days after the second AZD1222 dose. The chain links TRBV6-5 to TRBJ2-1; D remains unclear. The DNA for the CDR3 is TGTGCCAGCAGTTACTCGCAGGTCTACAATGAGCAGTTCTTC. This encodes CASSYSQVYNEQFF.